The rows below give T cell receptor beta chains drawn from one sample of a study of blood T cell repertoires in COVID-19. TCRdb keeps only in-frame clones here, not all; method: immunoSEQ multiplex PCR. The sample shows hundreds of thousands of clones, roughly 87% of them seen only once. The sequenced material came from PBMCs or T cells enriched from blood (not recorded which). Receptors originate from a woman aged 30 to 39 who had recovered from COVID-19. Each CDR3 is given with its conserved first and last residue. D genes are given only for firm matches. Clone size is not always given. Where it is, it says once, few, many or a class for expanded clones.

TRBJ1-6 TRBD1 NA TRBV5-1 CASSPTGGNSPLHF TGCGCCAGCAGCCCGACAGGGGGTAATTCACCCCTCCACTTT
TRBJ1-2 NA NA TRBV12-3/TRBV12-4 CASSFLSYGYTF TGTGCCAGCAGTTTCCTTAGCTATGGCTACACCTTC
TRBJ1-2 TRBD1 NA TRBV28 CASSFRDRKNYGYTF TGTGCCAGCAGTTTCAGGGACAGGAAGAACTATGGCTACACCTTC
TRBJ2-7 NA NA TRBV14 CASSQASEQYF TGTGCCAGCAGCCAAGCCTCCGAGCAGTACTTC
TRBJ2-4 TRBD1 NA TRBV3-1/TRBV3-2 CASSHPRTGLAKNIQYF TGTGCCAGCAGCCACCCCAGGACAGGCCTAGCCAAAAACATTCAGTACTTC
TRBJ2-7 TRBD2 NA TRBV7-9 CASSLGLGGVLNYEQYF TGTGCCAGCAGCTTAGGTCTCGGGGGGGTACTCAATTACGAGCAGTACTTC
TRBJ1-2 TRBD1 NA TRBV28 CASRLPGQGSYGYTF TGTGCCAGCAGACTCCCGGGACAGGGTAGCTATGGCTACACCTTC
TRBJ1-2 TRBD1 NA TRBV28 CASSRGFGQGDGYTF TGTGCCAGCAGTAGGGGTTTTGGACAGGGGGATGGCTACACCTTC
TRBJ1-3 NA NA TRBV7-8 CASSSSIGGKDGNTIYF TGTGCCAGCAGCTCATCAATCGGGGGGAAGGATGGAAACACCATATATTTT
TRBJ2-7 NA NA TRBV6-1 CASSEPAWQGGTYEQYF TGTGCCAGCAGTGAACCGGCTTGGCAGGGGGGAACCTACGAGCAGTACTTC
TRBJ2-3 NA NA TRBV5-1 CASSLHGDTQYF TGCGCCAGCAGCTTGCACGGAGATACGCAGTATTTT
TRBJ1-2 TRBD1 NA TRBV9 CASSPRDSYGYTF TGTGCCAGCAGCCCCCGGGACAGCTATGGCTACACCTTC
TRBJ1-5 NA NA TRBV7-8 CASSMSRDIFQPQHF TGTGCCAGCAGCATGAGCCGGGACATCTTCCAGCCCCAGCATTTT
TRBJ1-3 NA NA TRBV18 CASSPLYTGSSGNTIYF TGTGCCAGCTCACCACTGTATACAGGCAGCTCTGGAAACACCATATATTTT
TRBJ2-7 TRBD1 NA TRBV5-6 CASSNPGQFNYEQYF TGTGCCAGCAGCAACCCGGGACAGTTCAACTACGAGCAGTACTTC
TRBJ2-7 NA NA TRBV19 CASSIGEGDSYEQYF TGTGCCAGTAGTATAGGCGAGGGGGACTCCTACGAGCAGTACTTC
TRBJ2-1 TRBD2 NA TRBV14 CASSLRRTSGMRNEQFF TGTGCCAGCAGCCTTCGAAGGACTAGCGGGATGCGGAATGAGCAGTTCTTC
TRBJ2-1 TRBD2 NA TRBV18 CASSPRSRRLAGVRFYNEQFF TGTGCCAGCTCACCAAGGTCTAGGAGACTAGCGGGAGTTCGGTTCTACAATGAGCAGTTCTTC
TRBJ1-1 NA NA TRBV27 CATLTGGKTEAFF TGTGCCACCCTAACGGGGGGCAAAACTGAAGCTTTCTTT
TRBJ1-4 NA NA TRBV5-6 CASSLFGQTNEKLFF TGTGCCAGCAGCTTGTTCGGACAGACTAATGAAAAACTGTTTTTT
TRBJ1-2 TRBD1 NA TRBV10-3 CAISRQPGQAYGYTF TGTGCCATCAGCCGCCAGCCGGGACAGGCCTATGGCTACACCTTC
TRBJ2-2 NA once TRBV18 CASSPLETGNTGELFF TGTGCCAGCTCACCACTCGAGACAGGGAACACCGGGGAGCTGTTTTTT
TRBJ2-5 TRBD2 NA TRBV7-8 CASSLAGSRSGGSRETQYF TGTGCCAGCAGCTTAGCGGGTTCGAGAAGCGGGGGATCTAGGGAGACCCAGTACTTC
TRBJ1-1 TRBD1 NA TRBV5-1 CASSLGQGAAKNTEAFF TGCGCCAGCAGCTTGGGGCAGGGGGCCGCTAAAAACACTGAAGCTTTCTTT
TRBJ1-3 NA NA TRBV18 CASSPQDNTGNTIYF TGTGCCAGCTCACCACAGGACAATACTGGAAACACCATATATTTT
TRBJ1-2 NA NA TRBV4-1 CASSQDMSSRLGYGYTF TGCGCCAGCAGCCAAGATATGTCTAGTCGGCTCGGTTACGGCTACACCTTC
TRBJ2-7 TRBD2 NA TRBV28 CASSLSPTSGREQYF TGTGCCAGCAGTTTATCACCGACTAGCGGACGCGAGCAGTACTTC
TRBJ2-7 TRBD2 NA TRBV28 CASTSPRLAGLGAQYF TGTGCCAGCACATCGCCCCGACTAGCGGGACTAGGGGCGCAGTACTTC
TRBJ2-7 TRBD1 NA TRBV10-3 CAISEVGTGDYEQYF TGTGCCATCAGTGAGGTGGGGACAGGGGACTACGAGCAGTACTTC
TRBJ1-1 NA NA TRBV30 CAGHSASVLNTEAFF TGTGCCGGACACAGCGCCTCGGTACTTAACACTGAAGCTTTCTTT
TRBJ2-3 TRBD2 NA TRBV27 CATQLRGADTQYF TGTGCCACCCAACTCCGGGGGGCAGATACGCAGTATTTT
TRBJ2-2 TRBD1 few TRBV28 CASSFPGQGRTGELFF TGTGCCAGCAGTTTTCCCGGACAGGGGCGGACCGGGGAGCTGTTTTTT
TRBJ1-3 NA NA TRBV7-2 CASSLLAGVGNTIYF TGTGCCAGCAGCTTACTCGCGGGAGTTGGAAACACCATATATTTT
TRBJ1-2 NA NA TRBV7-9 CAGQGVFYGYTF TGTGCCGGCCAAGGGGTTTTCTATGGCTACACCTTC
TRBJ2-1 NA NA TRBV7-7 CASSHGLHNEQFF TGTGCCAGCAGCCACGGACTGCACAATGAGCAGTTCTTC
TRBJ1-2 NA NA TRBV3-1/TRBV3-2 CASSPPPGRAHGGYTF TGTGCCAGCAGCCCTCCCCCGGGCAGGGCGCACGGTGGCTACACCTTC
TRBJ1-6 NA NA TRBV27 CASSFSSNSPLHF TGTGCCAGCAGTTTTTCGAGTAATTCACCCCTCCACTTT
TRBJ2-7 TRBD2 NA TRBV3-1/TRBV3-2 CASSQDRSPSGGDHDEQYF TGTGCCAGCAGCCAAGATCGTTCCCCAAGCGGGGGCGACCATGACGAGCAGTACTTC
TRBJ1-2 NA NA TRBV28 CASIQGNYGYTF TGTGCCAGCATCCAGGGAAACTATGGCTACACCTTC
TRBJ2-5 TRBD2 NA TRBV11-2 CASSSGLVMETQYF TGTGCCAGCAGCTCGGGACTAGTTATGGAGACCCAGTACTTC
TRBJ2-1 TRBD1 NA TRBV24-1 CATSGFRDRGYNEQFF TGTGCCACCAGTGGCTTCCGGGACAGGGGCTACAATGAGCAGTTCTTC